Listed below are T cell receptor beta chains from one sample, sequenced in a study of T cell clonotyping in hematopoietic cell transplantation. Sequenced by immunoSEQ multiplex PCR; TCRdb stores in-frame clones only, minus some. Of approximately 39,000 clones listed, 95% are singletons. The source was peripheral blood mononuclear cells, collected before stem cell transplant. The origin of the receptors is a man aged 40-55 years with chronic myeloid leukemia. Some clones in this sample may be carry-over from other donors' samples. Both conserved end residues are trimmed from each CDR3.

j_call v_call cdr3_aa
TRBJ1-2 TRBV6-5 ASSSTDLYGYT
TRBJ1-5 TRBV9 ASSSGGGYQPQH
TRBJ2-6 TRBV5-4 ASSLGGASSGANVLT
TRBJ2-3 TRBV11-2 ASSQGYTDTQY
TRBJ2-3 TRBV28 ASSLEDTQY
TRBJ1-3 TRBV7-2 ASSLGLISGNTIY
TRBJ2-1 TRBV2 ASSFTRNNEQF
TRBJ1-2 TRBV5-4 ASSLDSGPSYGYT
TRBJ1-1 TRBV4-1 ASSQGLLRRLSRNTEAF
TRBJ1-1 TRBV30 AWSDRQDTEAF